The rows below give T cell receptor beta chains drawn from one sample of a study of cytomegalovirus exposure and HLA in healthy donors. Profiled with immunoSEQ multiplex PCR; TCRdb holds only in-frame clones, not every one. This table holds about 94,000 clones, around three fifths found once. The specimen sequenced was PBMCs. All receptors come from a man between 25 and 39 years old in good health and CMV-seronegative. Both conserved end residues are part of each CDR3. The D gene is left open where the match is weak. Only some rows state a clone size, as once, few, many or a class for expanded clones.

v_gene	d_gene	j_gene	abundance	CDR3aa	CDR3nt
TRBV7-9	NA	TRBJ1-1	NA	CSSGLLSYNTEAFF	TGTTCCAGCGGGCTATTATCTTATAACACTGAAGCTTTCTTT
TRBV4-3	NA	TRBJ2-3	NA	CASSHELGDTQYF	TGCGCCAGCAGCCACGAACTAGGAGATACGCAGTATTTT
TRBV6-4	TRBD2	TRBJ2-1	NA	CASRLSGESSYNEQFF	TGTGCCAGCAGGCTAAGCGGGGAAAGCTCCTACAATGAGCAGTTCTTC
TRBV5-1	TRBD1	TRBJ2-1	NA	CASSLTWAGQGYNEQFF	TGCGCCAGCAGCTTGACGTGGGCGGGACAGGGTTACAATGAGCAGTTCTTC
TRBV28	TRBD2	TRBJ2-2	few	CASSLLAGANTGELFF	TGTGCCAGCAGTTTATTAGCGGGGGCGAACACCGGGGAGCTGTTTTTT
TRBV6-5	TRBD2	TRBJ2-5	NA	CASSYSSGGIRETQYF	TGTGCCAGCAGTTACTCGAGCGGGGGGATCAGAGAGACCCAGTACTTC
TRBV10-3	NA	TRBJ2-3	few	CAISSTGWTDTQYF	TGTGCCATCAGCTCCACAGGGTGGACAGATACGCAGTATTTT
TRBV28	NA	TRBJ2-7	NA	CASSSSAIGAGQYF	TGTGCCAGCAGTTCGTCCGCGATTGGGGCAGGGCAGTACTTC
TRBV9	NA	TRBJ2-2	NA	CASSEGGTGELFF	TGTGCCAGCAGCGAGGGGGGGACCGGGGAGCTGTTTTTT
TRBV19	TRBD1	TRBJ1-2	NA	CASSTRGRGYGYTF	TGTGCCAGTTCGACCAGGGGGCGCGGCTATGGCTACACCTTC
TRBV6-5	TRBD1	TRBJ2-1	NA	CASSYSDRGYNEQFF	TGTGCCAGCAGTTACTCGGACAGGGGGTACAATGAGCAGTTCTTC
TRBV27	NA	TRBJ1-4	few	CASSRTGTNEKLFF	TGTGCCAGCAGCCGTACAGGGACAAATGAAAAACTGTTTTTT
TRBV30	NA	TRBJ1-4	few	CAWRDNNEKLFF	TGTGCCTGGAGGGACAATAATGAAAAACTGTTTTTT
TRBV27	TRBD1	TRBJ2-7	few	CASRPPDRGLSFFPYEQYF	TGTGCCAGCAGACCGCCCGACAGGGGACTTTCCTTTTTTCCCTACGAGCAGTACTTC
TRBV5-6	NA	TRBJ2-7	few	CASSWEGHRIMGEQYF	TGTGCCAGCAGCTGGGAGGGACACCGAATTATGGGAGAGCAGTACTTC
TRBV10-3	TRBD2	TRBJ2-7	NA	CAISGGLAGTYEQYF	TGTGCCATCAGTGGGGGACTAGCGGGGACGTACGAGCAGTACTTC
TRBV25-1	TRBD2	TRBJ2-5	NA	CASSSRGYLAGGPETQYF	TGTGCCAGCAGTTCTAGGGGATACCTAGCGGGAGGGCCGGAGACCCAGTACTTC
TRBV7-6	NA	TRBJ2-3	few	CASSSGTTSTDTQYF	TGTGCCAGCAGTTCCGGGACAACTAGCACAGATACGCAGTATTTT
TRBV10-1	NA	TRBJ2-3	NA	CASSDRSSTDTQYF	TGCGCCAGCAGCGACAGATCTAGCACAGATACGCAGTATTTT
TRBV6-1	TRBD1	TRBJ1-4	few	CASEGAAGEKLFF	TGTGCCAGTGAGGGGGCGGCAGGAGAAAAACTGTTTTTT
TRBV27	TRBD1	TRBJ1-6	NA	CASSPTWTGISPLHF	TGTGCCAGCAGTCCGACGTGGACAGGGATTTCACCCCTCCACTTT
TRBV5-1	NA	TRBJ1-1	few	CASSSIVTSEAFF	TGCGCCAGCAGCTCTATCGTAACTTCTGAAGCTTTCTTT
TRBV5-1	TRBD1	TRBJ1-2	NA	CASSVLDRAYGHTF	TGCGCCAGCAGCGTGCTGGACAGGGCCTATGGCCACACCTTC
TRBV4-2	TRBD1	TRBJ1-3	NA	CASSQEGYRQGDSGNTIYF	TGTGCCAGCAGCCAAGAAGGATACCGACAGGGAGACTCTGGAAACACCATATATTTT
TRBV28	TRBD2	TRBJ2-3	NA	CASSLTSGRADTQYF	TGTGCCAGCAGTTTGACTAGCGGGAGGGCCGATACGCAGTATTTT
TRBV4-3	NA	TRBJ1-5	NA	CASSQEPGGNQPQHF	TGCGCCAGCAGCCAAGAGCCGGGGGGCAATCAGCCCCAGCATTTT
TRBV4-1	NA	TRBJ1-4	once	CASSQESWTVTEKLFF	TGCGCCAGCAGCCAAGAGTCGTGGACAGTAACAGAAAAACTGTTTTTT
TRBV30	NA	TRBJ1-6	NA	CAWSVQFSFDSPLHF	TGTGCCTGGAGTGTCCAGTTCAGTTTTGATTCACCCCTCCACTTT
TRBV11-2	TRBD2	TRBJ2-7	few	CASTPQLAGVINEQYF	TGTGCCAGCACCCCGCAACTAGCGGGGGTCATTAACGAGCAGTACTTC
TRBV27	NA	TRBJ2-2	few	CASSLSSSTGELFF	TGTGCCAGCAGTTTATCCAGTTCGACCGGGGAGCTGTTTTTT
TRBV19	TRBD1	TRBJ1-2	NA	CASSMFLLSQGAYGYTF	TGTGCCAGTAGTATGTTCCTGCTTAGTCAGGGGGCCTATGGCTACACCTTC
TRBV5-4	TRBD1	TRBJ1-5	NA	CASSAGQGSNQPQHF	TGTGCCAGCAGCGCGGGACAGGGTAGCAATCAGCCCCAGCATTTT
TRBV7-3	NA	TRBJ2-2	few	CASSPVDTGELFF	TGTGCCAGCAGTCCGGTCGACACCGGGGAGCTGTTTTTT
TRBV11-2	NA	TRBJ1-1	NA	CASSVEANTEAFF	TGTGCCAGCAGCGTCGAGGCAAACACTGAAGCTTTCTTT
TRBV4-1	TRBD1	TRBJ2-7	NA	CASSQGVGTVYEQYF	TGCGCCAGCAGCCAAGGGGTCGGGACAGTCTACGAGCAGTACTTC
TRBV19	NA	TRBJ1-2	once	CASTGGQTIRHGYTF	TGTGCCAGTACCGGTGGACAGACGATTAGGCATGGCTACACCTTC
TRBV19	TRBD1	TRBJ1-6	once	CASSRNRDRDNSPLHF	TGTGCCAGTAGTAGGAACCGGGACAGGGACAATTCACCCCTCCACTTT
TRBV19	NA	TRBJ2-1	few	CASTTDSRLYNEQFF	TGTGCCAGTACTACGGACAGCCGTTTATACAATGAGCAGTTCTTC